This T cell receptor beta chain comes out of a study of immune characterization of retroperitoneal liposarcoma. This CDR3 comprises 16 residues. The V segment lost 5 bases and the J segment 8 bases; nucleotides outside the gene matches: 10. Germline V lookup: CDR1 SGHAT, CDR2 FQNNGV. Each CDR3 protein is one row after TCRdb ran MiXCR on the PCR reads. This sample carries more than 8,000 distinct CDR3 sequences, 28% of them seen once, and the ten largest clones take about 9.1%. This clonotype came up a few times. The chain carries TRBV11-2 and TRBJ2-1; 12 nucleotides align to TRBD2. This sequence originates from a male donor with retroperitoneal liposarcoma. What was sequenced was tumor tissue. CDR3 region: CASSAFPSGGADEQFF. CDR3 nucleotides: TGTGCCAGCAGCGCATTCCCTAGCGGGGGGGCCGATGAGCAGTTCTTC.